A selection of T cell receptor beta chains follows, all from one sample in a study of Ad26.COV2.S vaccination and SARS-CoV-2 variants. The protocol was immunoSEQ multiplex PCR, while the TCRdb copy is restricted to in-frame clones and leaves out a portion. Counted here are around 450,000 clones, about 89% occurring once; the ten biggest clones make up 1.7%. The source material was peripheral blood, sampled in a trial of Ad26.COV2.S vaccine versus placebo. These receptors all come from a person aged 18-60 years who received the Ad26.COV2.S COVID-19 vaccine or a placebo. Each CDR3 is given with its conserved first and last residue. D genes are given only for firm matches. For some rows the clone size is stated as once, few or many, or as a class when expanded; others skip it.

clone_size	v_call	d_call	j_call	cdr3_nt	cdr3_aa
-	TRBV29-1	TRBD1	TRBJ1-1	TGCAGCGTCCCGGGACAGGGGAACACTGAAGCTTTCTTT	CSVPGQGNTEAFF
-	TRBV5-1	TRBD2	TRBJ2-7	TGCGCCAGCAGCTTTAGTACTAGCGGGAGTAAAAGCTCCTACGAGCAGTACTTC	CASSFSTSGSKSSYEQYF
-	TRBV27	-	TRBJ1-4	TGTGCCAGCAGTTTGGTGGGGGGACCGGAAAAACTGTTTTTT	CASSLVGGPEKLFF
-	TRBV2	-	TRBJ2-7	TGTGCCAGCAGTGAAAACGACTACGAGCAGTACTTC	CASSENDYEQYF
-	TRBV9	-	TRBJ1-2	TGTGCCAGCAGCGTAGGATACGGCGGAACGTATGGCTACACCTTC	CASSVGYGGTYGYTF
few	TRBV19	-	TRBJ1-3	TGTGCCAGTGGCAGATACTCCGGAAACACCATATATTTT	CASGRYSGNTIYF
-	TRBV7-9	TRBD1	TRBJ1-1	TGTGCCAGTACGACTACGACAGGGGGCACTGAAGCTTTCTTT	CASTTTTGGTEAFF
-	TRBV10-2	-	TRBJ1-5	TGCGCCAGCAGTGAGTCTACGGCATGGGGCAATCAGCCCCAGCATTTT	CASSESTAWGNQPQHF
-	TRBV19	-	TRBJ1-5	TGTGCCAGTACCCACTATGCGGGACGGAGCAATCAGCCCCAGCATTTT	CASTHYAGRSNQPQHF
-	TRBV10-3	-	TRBJ2-7	TGTGCCATCAGTATGACAGGGACTGCCTCCTACGAGCAGTACTTC	CAISMTGTASYEQYF
once	TRBV4-2	-	TRBJ1-1	TGTGCCAGCAGCCAAGATGGGCAGGGTTTGAACACTGAAGCTTTCTTT	CASSQDGQGLNTEAFF
-	TRBV4-2	-	TRBJ1-2	TGTGCCAGCAGCCAAGAAGCGGGGCTGGGCTATGGCTACACCTTC	CASSQEAGLGYGYTF
-	TRBV2	-	TRBJ2-7	TGTGCCAGCTCGGGCTACGAGCAGTACTTC	CASSGYEQYF
-	TRBV6-6	TRBD1	TRBJ2-7	TGTGCCAGCACGGGGGACAGGGTTGAGCAGTACTTC	CASTGDRVEQYF
-	TRBV27	TRBD1	TRBJ1-5	TGTGCCAGCAGTAAGGACAGGGGTGGAAATCAGCCCCAGCATTTT	CASSKDRGGNQPQHF
-	TRBV6-2/TRBV6-3	TRBD2	TRBJ2-7	TGTGCCAGCAGCTCATGGACTAGCGGGACCCCCTACGAGCAGTACTTC	CASSSWTSGTPYEQYF
once	TRBV24-1	TRBD1	TRBJ2-2	TGTGCCACCCTTCTATCCACAGGGGAGAACACCGGGGAGCTGTTTTTT	CATLLSTGENTGELFF
-	TRBV5-6	-	TRBJ1-6	TGTGCCAGCAGCTTGGGGCAGGGCGGTTCACCCCTCCACTTT	CASSLGQGGSPLHF
-	TRBV6-5	-	TRBJ1-5	TGTGCCAGCAGTTACTCGCGGGGAAATCAGCCCCAGCATTTT	CASSYSRGNQPQHF
-	TRBV3-1/TRBV3-2	-	TRBJ2-7	TGTGCCAGCAGCCAGGCGACGACTAGGTACGAGCAGTACTTC	CASSQATTRYEQYF
-	TRBV5-8	-	TRBJ1-5	TGTGCCAGCAGCTTGGGCACCTTCAATCAGCCCCAGCATTTT	CASSLGTFNQPQHF
once	TRBV5-1	TRBD1	TRBJ1-1	TGCGCCAGCAGCCCTCGGACAGGGTTTCGTTCTGAAGCTTTCTTT	CASSPRTGFRSEAFF
-	TRBV6-1	TRBD1	TRBJ1-2	TGTGCCAGCAGTGAAGGGGGGCACAGGGGGCGGTTTAGGTATGGCTACACCTTC	CASSEGGHRGRFRYGYTF
-	TRBV27	TRBD1	TRBJ1-1	TGTGCCAGCAGTGCCACAGGGGATTCGATGAACACTGAAGCTTTCTTT	CASSATGDSMNTEAFF
-	TRBV6-5	-	TRBJ2-1	TGTGCCAGCAGTTACAACGCGGGCGCCCGAGAGCAGTTCTTC	CASSYNAGAREQFF
-	TRBV11-2	TRBD2	TRBJ2-2	TGTGCCAGCACCAGACTAGCCAACACCGGGGAGCTGTTTTTT	CASTRLANTGELFF
-	TRBV30	-	TRBJ2-7	TGTGCCTGGAGAGTTAGCGGTAGCTCCTACGAGCAGTACTTC	CAWRVSGSSYEQYF
-	TRBV11-3	-	TRBJ2-2	TGTGCCAGCAGCTTAGGCTCGAACACCGGGGAGCTGTTTTTT	CASSLGSNTGELFF
-	TRBV7-8	-	TRBJ2-7	TGTGCCAGCAGCTTAGAAGGGTTAAGGTACGAGCAGTACTTC	CASSLEGLRYEQYF
once	TRBV29-1	-	TRBJ2-7	TGCAGCGTGGGGGTGGACAGATACGAGCAGTACTTC	CSVGVDRYEQYF
-	TRBV29-1	-	TRBJ1-2	TGCAGCGTGGGTGGGGGCAAGACTAGGGAGGACTATGGCTACACCTTC	CSVGGGKTREDYGYTF
-	TRBV30	TRBD1	TRBJ1-2	TGTGCCTGGAGTCCTACTAACCGGGACAGGGGGCACTACACCTTC	CAWSPTNRDRGHYTF
-	TRBV19	TRBD1	TRBJ1-5	TGTGCCAGTACGGGACAGGGGGCCGGCAATCAGCCCCAGCATTTT	CASTGQGAGNQPQHF
once	TRBV30	-	TRBJ1-5	TGTGCCTGGAGTGTACCACGGGTTCCTGGCAATCAGCCCCAGCATTTT	CAWSVPRVPGNQPQHF
-	TRBV6-9	-	TRBJ1-5	TGTGCCAGCAGTTTGGGAGGGCCCTTCAATCAGCCCCAGCATTTT	CASSLGGPFNQPQHF